This T cell receptor (beta chain) is from a study of identical twins. The trim removed 9 bases at V and 7 bases at J, leaving 10 bases unmatched. The CDR3 is made up of 14 amino acids. In TCRdb, the 5' RACE reads were re-called with MiXCR into one record per CDR3 protein. Of about 520,000 distinct CDR3 sequences detected, 22% appear once; the ten largest clones hold 0.91%. These data were also filed under a second study, of T cells expressing NK-cell markers. That study reports: Serological testing identified seven of the eight sequenced donors as HCMV-seropositive and one as seronegative.

Sequencing was performed on CD4+ T cells sorted from blood. This TCR was recovered from a woman aged 18-29 years in good health. V is TRBV12-3 or TRBV12-4 and J is TRBJ2-1; 9 nucleotides match TRBD2. As DNA, the CDR3 is TGTGCCAGTCTGTTTAGCGGGAGTGGGAATGAGCAGTTCTTC. This sequence encodes CASLFSGSGNEQFF.